Listed here are 23 T cell receptor beta chains from one sample, sequenced in a study of T cells after yellow fever vaccination. Via MiXCR, TCRdb re-called the 5' RACE reads, giving one row per CDR3 protein. In the table there are roughly 330,000 distinct CDR3 sequences, 6.8% of which are singletons. This specimen was PBMCs, taken about 41 days after the first yellow fever vaccination. Receptors were obtained from a man aged 18 to 30 who received the YFV17D yellow fever vaccine.

This chain connects TRBV29-1 to TRBJ1-1; D gene ambiguous. This CDR3 spans 11 amino acids. Germline assignment: CDR1 SQVTM and CDR2 ANQGSEA. The V and J ends lost 6 bases and 6 bases respectively, with 11 bases between them. The CDR3 loop is CSVHSLSEAFF. CDR3 bases: TGCAGCGTACACAGCCTTTCTGAAGCTTTCTTT.

This clonotype was seen a few times. The J gene is TRBJ1-3, the V gene TRBV6-5, with 10 bases fitting TRBD1. J was trimmed by 2 bases and V by 0 bases; bases with no gene match: 10. This CDR3 spans 19 amino acids. From germline, CDR1 is MNHEY and CDR2 SVGAGI. The DNA for the CDR3 is TGTGCCAGCAGTTACTCCCACGGATTTGGGACAGGGGCTGGAAACACCATATATTTT. This translates into CASSYSHGFGTGAGNTIYF.

Many counts were recorded for this clonotype. The J gene is TRBJ2-1, the V gene TRBV5-1, with 8 nucleotides matching TRBD2. Germline V gene lookup returns CDR1 SGHRS and CDR2 YFSETQ. This CDR3 comprises 16 residues. J was trimmed by 0 bases and V by 3 bases; bases with no gene match: 5. This CDR3 is CASSSSSGPSYNEQFF. The CDR3 bases are TGCGCCAGCAGCTCCTCTAGCGGGCCCTCCTACAATGAGCAGTTCTTC.

Ten or more counts support this clonotype. V is TRBV2 and J is TRBJ2-7, with 8 bases that match TRBD1. The CDR3 has 14 residues. Trimming at V came to 10 bases and at J to 3 bases, leaving 11 bases not matched to a gene. The germline gives CDR1 SNHLY, CDR2 FYNNEI. CDR3 region: CANLRDRTIYEQYV. The CDR3 region has the DNA TGTGCCAACCTCCGGGACAGGACTATCTACGAGCAGTACGTC.

The chain couples TRBV4-2 to TRBJ2-6; TRBD1 agrees at 7 bases. The CDR3 spans 17 residues. Germline CDR1 LGHNA, CDR2 YNFKEQ. The V segment lost 4 bases and the J segment 2 bases; nucleotides outside the gene matches: 8. This chain's CDR3 is CASSLDRVITGANVLTF. The DNA for the CDR3 is TGTGCCAGCAGCCTCGACAGGGTAATAACTGGGGCCAACGTCCTGACTTTC.

V gene TRBV7-6 combines with J gene TRBJ2-7; D may be TRBD1 (5 bases). Per the germline V gene, CDR1 is SGHVS and CDR2 is FNYEAQ. The CDR3 length is 15 residues. The V end lost 5 bases, the J end lost 0 bases, and 14 bases lay between the germline ends. The CDR3 sequence is CASSHNPDSSYEQYF. The DNA of the CDR3 is TGTGCCAGCAGCCATAACCCCGACAGCTCCTACGAGCAGTACTTC.

This clonotype was seen more than once but under ten times. The chain carries TRBV5-1 and TRBJ2-2, with D hard to call. V lost 1 base, J lost 6 bases, and 10 bases lay in between. The CDR3 consists of 14 residues. Germline V gene data show CDR1 as SGHRS and CDR2 as YFSETQ. CDR3 coding DNA: TGCGCCAGCAGCTTGTTGGGTGGTCCCGGGGAGCTGTTTTTT. It yields the protein CASSLLGGPGELFF.

The J gene is TRBJ2-1, the V gene TRBV12-5; perhaps TRBD1 as D (5 bases). The CDR3 is 15 amino acids. CDR1 and CDR2 from the germline V gene are LGHNT and FRNRAP. The V end lost 1 base, the J end lost 6 bases, and 13 bases lay between the germline ends. The CDR3 sequence: CASGLGRTGINEQFF. In nucleotides, the CDR3 is TGTGCTAGTGGTTTGGGGCGAACAGGTATCAATGAGCAGTTCTTC.

With regard to this clonotype: As the CDR3 is not closed by the conserved phenylalanine or tryptophan, this likely results from a read error. The rearrangement joins TRBV6-5 to TRBJ1-1, with D perhaps TRBD1 (5 bases). The CDR3 is 13 residues long. Trimming took 4 bases from V and 8 from J, leaving 14 bases between them. CDR1 and CDR2 (germline): MNHEY, SVGAGI. This CDR3 reads CASSSLLTVEAFS. CDR3 bases: TGTGCCAGCAGTTCCCTTTTGACAGTCGAAGCTTTCTCT.

V gene TRBV4-3 combines with J gene TRBJ2-7; possible D gene TRBD1, 5 bases. There are 13 residues in the CDR3. The V end was cut by 4 bases, the J end by 0 bases, with 7 bases between. Looked up from germline, CDR1 is LGHNA and CDR2 is YSLEER. CDR3 nucleotides: TGCGCCAGCAGCCCGGACATCTCCTACGAGCAGTACTTC. This encodes CASSPDISYEQYF.

The chain is built from TRBV6-1 and TRBJ1-4; no reliable D call. The V gene lost 5 bases and the J gene lost 6 bases, with 16 bases spanning the gap. The germline gives CDR1 MNHNS, CDR2 SASEGT. The CDR3 is 15 amino acids. In nucleotides, the CDR3 is TGTGCCAGCAGTCCCCGACCGGAACTTCATGAAAAACTGTTTTTT. It codes for CASSPRPELHEKLFF.

Many counts were recorded for this clonotype. V usage is TRBV6-4 and J usage is TRBJ2-2; 7 nucleotides line up with TRBD1. V shed 4 bases and J 4 bases; nucleotides not matched to a gene: 0. Germline V gene data show CDR1 as MRHNA and CDR2 as SNTAGT. This CDR3 comprises 13 residues. Written as DNA, the CDR3 is TGTGCCAGCAGTGGGACAGGCACCGGGGAGCTGTTTTTT. Residues: CASSGTGTGELFF.

This clonotype was recorded at least ten times. The V and J genes are TRBV4-1 and TRBJ2-5; D remains unclear. The CDR3 consists of 15 residues. Germline V CDR1 and CDR2: MGHRA, YSYEKL. Trimming pared 0 bases from V and 2 bases from J, leaving 10 bases between. The CDR3 spells CASSQEYSGQETQYF. The CDR3 DNA is TGCGCCAGCAGCCAAGAATATTCCGGACAAGAGACCCAGTACTTC.

This clonotype was counted at least ten times. The rearrangement links TRBV20-1 to TRBJ1-1; D call uncertain. Per the germline V gene, CDR1 is DFQATT and CDR2 is SNEGSKA (reference sequence). V was pared by 1 base and J by 6 bases, with 9 bases between. This CDR3 contains 12 residues. CDR3: CSARALDAEAFF. The CDR3, as DNA: TGCAGTGCTAGAGCCCTAGACGCTGAAGCTTTCTTT.

V is TRBV2 and J is TRBJ2-5; no reliable D call. The CDR3 loop spans 11 amino acids. Germline CDR1 is SNHLY and CDR2 is FYNNEI. The V gene lost 3 bases and the J gene lost 11 bases, with 10 bases spanning the gap. CDR3 nucleotide sequence: TGTGCCAGCAGTGACCTTGTGGGGCAGTACTTC. Protein product: CASSDLVGQYF.

This clonotype appeared a few times. The chain combines TRBV15 with TRBJ2-3; possible D gene TRBD2, 5 bases. Germline V gene data show CDR1 as LNHNV and CDR2 as YYDKDF (reference sequence). The CDR3 covers 15 residues. Deletions cut 0 bases from V and 3 bases from J, with 10 bases between. This CDR3 is CATSRDGLATDTQYF. CDR3 DNA sequence: TGTGCCACCAGCAGAGATGGATTAGCGACAGATACGCAGTATTTT.

This clonotype showed up many times. The chain carries TRBV11-2 and TRBJ2-1; D call uncertain. Germline values: CDR1 SGHAT, CDR2 FQNNGV. V lost 3 bases, J lost 10 bases, and 13 bases lay in between. The CDR3 loop spans 13 amino acids. Here the CDR3 DNA reads TGTGCCAGCAGCTTTGTACGCCCTGGAGAGCAGTTCTTC. This gives the protein CASSFVRPGEQFF.

This clonotype was counted ten times or more. The chain employs TRBV6-1 and TRBJ2-3; 10 bases are shared with TRBD1. After removal of 6 bases from V and 4 bases from J, the junction contained 10 bases not matched to a gene. Germline V CDR1 and CDR2: MNHNS, SASEGT. The CDR3 consists of 16 residues. The CDR3 DNA is TGTGCCAGCAGACTGGTATGGACAGGGGGGTCAGATACGCAGTATTTT. It codes for CASRLVWTGGSDTQYF.

There are many counts of this clonotype. This chain joins TRBV5-1 and TRBJ2-5; 10 positions agree with TRBD2. The CDR3 extends over 14 amino acids. Germline values: CDR1 SGHRS, CDR2 YFSETQ. V lost 3 bases to trimming and J lost 2 bases; unmatched junction nucleotides: 1. Written as DNA, the CDR3 is TGCGCCAGCAGCTCACTAGCGGGGCAAGAGACCCAGTACTTC. Translated: CASSSLAGQETQYF.

For this clonotype: An end of the junction differs from the germline gene, which may be a read error. The rearrangement uses TRBV5-6 and TRBJ2-3; the D call may be TRBD1 or TRBD2 (5 bases each). Germline values: CDR1 SGHDT, CDR2 YYEEEE. The CDR3 length is 13 residues. The CDR3 nucleotides are TGTGCCACCAGCTTTGGGACGGCGGTTAAGCAGTATTTT. This translates into CATSFGTAVKQYF.

The V gene is TRBV10-3, the J gene TRBJ2-7, with 7 bases matching TRBD1. Germline V gene data show CDR1 as ENHRY and CDR2 as SYGVKD. After removal of 4 bases from V and 7 bases from J, the junction contained 10 bases not matched to a gene. This CDR3 has 14 residues. CDR3 residues: CAISGRGGSGEQYF. CDR3 sequence (DNA): TGTGCCATCAGTGGAAGAGGGGGCAGTGGAGAGCAGTACTTC.

The rearrangement joins TRBV18 to TRBJ1-1; maybe TRBD1 (5 bases). Per germline, CDR1 KGHSH and CDR2 LQKENI. The CDR3 covers 13 residues. Trimming took 3 bases from V and 10 from J, leaving 15 bases between them. The CDR3 DNA reads as TGTGCCAGCTCACCGAGGGGCCCACAAGGAGCTTTCTTT. This codes for CASSPRGPQGAFF.

This chain uses TRBV4-3 with TRBJ2-1; D ambiguous. CDR1 is LGHNA and CDR2 is YSLEER in the germline V gene. Trimming left V 0 bases short and J 6 bases short, with 9 bases between. The CDR3 covers 14 residues. This chain's CDR3 is CASSQDSGPNEQFF. The DNA for the CDR3 is TGCGCCAGCAGCCAAGATTCAGGCCCCAATGAGCAGTTCTTC.